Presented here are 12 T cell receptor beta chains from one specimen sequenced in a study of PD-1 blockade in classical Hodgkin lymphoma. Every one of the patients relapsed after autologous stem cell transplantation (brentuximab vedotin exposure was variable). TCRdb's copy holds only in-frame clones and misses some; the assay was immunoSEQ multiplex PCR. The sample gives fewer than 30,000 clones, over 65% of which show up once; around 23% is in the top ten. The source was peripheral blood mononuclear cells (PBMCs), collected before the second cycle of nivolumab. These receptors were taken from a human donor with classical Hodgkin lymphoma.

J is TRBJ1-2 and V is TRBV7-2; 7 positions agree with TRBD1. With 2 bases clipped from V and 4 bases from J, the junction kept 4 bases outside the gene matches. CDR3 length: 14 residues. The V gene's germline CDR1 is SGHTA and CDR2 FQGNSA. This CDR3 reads CASSLQGGSYGYTF. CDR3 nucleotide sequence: TGTGCCAGCAGCTTACAGGGGGGCTCCTATGGCTACACCTTC.

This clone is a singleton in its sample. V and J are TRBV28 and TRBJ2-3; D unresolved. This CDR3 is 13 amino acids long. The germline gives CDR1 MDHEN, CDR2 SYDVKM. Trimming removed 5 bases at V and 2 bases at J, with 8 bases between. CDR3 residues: CASSTVPTDTQYF. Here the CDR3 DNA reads TGTGCCAGCAGTACCGTCCCCACAGATACGCAGTATTTT.

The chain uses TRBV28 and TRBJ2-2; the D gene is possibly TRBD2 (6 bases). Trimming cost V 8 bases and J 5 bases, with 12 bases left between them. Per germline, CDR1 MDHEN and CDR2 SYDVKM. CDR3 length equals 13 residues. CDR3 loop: CASRDSGTGELFF. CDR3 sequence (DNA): TGTGCCAGCCGGGACTCAGGGACCGGGGAGCTGTTTTTT.

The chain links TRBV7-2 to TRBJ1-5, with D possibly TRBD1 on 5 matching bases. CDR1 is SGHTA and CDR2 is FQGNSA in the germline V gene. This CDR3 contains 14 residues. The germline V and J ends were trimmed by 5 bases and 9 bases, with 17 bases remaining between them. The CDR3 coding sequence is TGTGCCAGCAGCCCGGGGACGGCACAACTGCCCCAGCATTTT. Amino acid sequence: CASSPGTAQLPQHF.

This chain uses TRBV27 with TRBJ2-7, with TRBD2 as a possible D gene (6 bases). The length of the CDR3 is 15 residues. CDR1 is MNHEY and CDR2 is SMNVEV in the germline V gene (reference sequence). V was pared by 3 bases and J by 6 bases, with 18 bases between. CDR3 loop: CASSFGGAGPREQYF. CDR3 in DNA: TGTGCCAGCAGTTTCGGAGGAGCGGGCCCACGCGAGCAGTACTTC.

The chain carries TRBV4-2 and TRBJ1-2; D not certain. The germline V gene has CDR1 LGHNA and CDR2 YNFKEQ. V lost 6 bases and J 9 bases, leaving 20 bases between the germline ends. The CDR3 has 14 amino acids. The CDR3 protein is CASSTGSSTSRYTF. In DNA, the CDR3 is TGTGCCAGCAGTACCGGGTCCTCAACGAGCCGCTACACCTTC.

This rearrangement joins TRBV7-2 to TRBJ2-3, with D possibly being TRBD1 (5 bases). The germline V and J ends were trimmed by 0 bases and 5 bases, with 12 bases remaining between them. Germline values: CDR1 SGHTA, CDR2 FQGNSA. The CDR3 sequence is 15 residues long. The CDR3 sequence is CASSLASTVGDTQYF. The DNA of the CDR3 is TGTGCCAGCAGCTTAGCGTCGACAGTGGGAGATACGCAGTATTTT.

This chain's CDR3 is CASSPRSRTDTQYF. The CDR3 bases are TGTGCCAGCTCACCCCGGAGCCGCACAGATACGCAGTATTTT. The chain links TRBV18 to TRBJ2-3; D is unresolved. The CDR3 length is 14 residues. Between the trimmed V and J ends, which lost 3 bases and 1 base, there was a span of 8 bases. Germline values: CDR1 KGHSH, CDR2 LQKENI.

This CDR3 is CASWGQVSHEQYV. The CDR3 DNA reads TGTGCCAGCTGGGGACAGGTTAGCCACGAGCAGTACGTC. The chain employs TRBV2 and TRBJ2-7, with 8 bases matching TRBD1. The J segment lost 5 bases and the V segment lost 8 bases, leaving 8 bases of the junction unmatched. Per germline, CDR1 SNHLY and CDR2 FYNNEI. The CDR3 has 13 residues.

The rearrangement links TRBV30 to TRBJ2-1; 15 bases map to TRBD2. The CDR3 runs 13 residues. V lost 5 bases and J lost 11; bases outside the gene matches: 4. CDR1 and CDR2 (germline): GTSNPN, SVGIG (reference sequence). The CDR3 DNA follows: TGTGCCTGGGGGACTAGCGGGAGGCCCAAGCAGTTCTTC. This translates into CAWGTSGRPKQFF.

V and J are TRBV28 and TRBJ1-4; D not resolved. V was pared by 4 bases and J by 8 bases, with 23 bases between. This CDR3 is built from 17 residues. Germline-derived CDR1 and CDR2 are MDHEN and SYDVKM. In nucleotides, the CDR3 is TGTGCCAGCAGTTCCCTCGGGTTCGGACGATGGGAGGAAAAACTGTTTTTT. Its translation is CASSSLGFGRWEEKLFF.

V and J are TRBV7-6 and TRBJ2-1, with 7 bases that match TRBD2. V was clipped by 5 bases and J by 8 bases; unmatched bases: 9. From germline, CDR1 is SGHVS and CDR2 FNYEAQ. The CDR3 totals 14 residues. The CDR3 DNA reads TGTGCCAGCAGCCCGCGGACTAGAGGGTATGAGCAGTTCTTC. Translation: CASSPRTRGYEQFF.